This note documents a single T cell receptor beta chain sequence. The repertoire was sequenced with immunoSEQ multiplex PCR; TCRdb's copy has only in-frame clones and lacks some. The sample records 280,000 or so clones, 75% to 90% being singletons. Germline CDR1 and CDR2: MNHEY and SVGAGI. This CDR3 region has 14 residues. V shed 6 bases and J shed 4 bases, with 15 bases lying between them. The entry originates in a study of blood T cell repertoires in COVID-19. Adults between about 18 and 95 years of age took part from 20 to 25 US areas. The clonotype originates from a young man who had recovered from COVID-19. The chain couples TRBV6-5 to TRBJ2-5; maybe TRBD1 (5 bases). Sample: PBMCs or T cells enriched from blood (not recorded which). The CDR3 DNA sequence: TGTGCCAGCAGCGCAGGGATTACTATAGAGACCCAGTACTTC. Its translation: CASSAGITIETQYF.